These 21 T cell receptor beta chains were sequenced from one sample in a study of CD8 T cells in ankylosing spondylitis. TCRdb processed the 5' RACE reads anew with MiXCR; each CDR3 protein has one entry. The sample consists of about 360,000 distinct CDR3 sequences, roughly 14% of them appearing once. Source material: blood, either unsorted or a sorted T cell fraction (not recorded which). These receptors all come from a male donor with ankylosing spondylitis or in good health (not recorded which).

The chain carries TRBV6-1 and TRBJ1-1; D is undetermined. This CDR3 contains 14 residues. Germline loops: CDR1 MNHNS, CDR2 SASEGT. Between the trimmed V and J ends, which lost 5 bases and 0 bases, there was a span of 10 bases. The CDR3 DNA reads as TGTGCCAGCAGTCGCTTGACATTGAACACTGAAGCTTTCTTT. It translates to CASSRLTLNTEAFF.

Ten or more counts support this clonotype. The chain uses TRBV4-1 and TRBJ1-1; no reliable D call. Germline values: CDR1 MGHRA, CDR2 YSYEKL. The germline V and J ends were trimmed by 1 base and 1 base, with 13 bases remaining between them. CDR3 length: 16 residues. As DNA, the CDR3 is TGCGCCAGCAGCCAAGGAGTTTGGCCCAGGAACACTGAAGCTTTCTTT. Its protein product is CASSQGVWPRNTEAFF.

V and J are TRBV5-1 and TRBJ2-1; D is unresolved. The V gene lost 0 bases and the J gene lost 1 base, with 11 bases spanning the gap. The CDR3 loop spans 16 amino acids. Per the germline V gene, CDR1 is SGHRS and CDR2 is YFSETQ. The CDR3 DNA sequence: TGCGCCAGCAGCTTGGAGGCAGCCTGGTCCTACAATGAGCAGTTCTTC. Residues: CASSLEAAWSYNEQFF.

The gene calls are TRBV11-2 and TRBJ2-5; D is unclear. Between the trimmed V and J ends, which lost 2 bases and 4 bases, there was a span of 14 bases. Germline V gene lookup returns CDR1 SGHAT and CDR2 FQNNGV. The CDR3 length is 15 residues. The CDR3 DNA sequence: TGTGCCAGCAGCTTAACAACCACCCTTGGAGAGACCCAGTACTTC. This gives the protein CASSLTTTLGETQYF.

This clonotype was observed a few times. V and J are TRBV28 and TRBJ2-2; D remains unclear. Germline V CDR1 and CDR2: MDHEN, SYDVKM. CDR3 length: 12 amino acids. Trimming took off 0 bases at V and 6 bases at J, with 2 bases between the two ends. The CDR3 DNA reads TGTGCCAGCAGTTTATGGTCCGGGGAGCTGTTTTTT. It codes for CASSLWSGELFF.

The table lists this clonotype with many counts. CDR3 sequence (DNA): TGCGCCAGCAGCTTACAGGGGAAAAATAATGAAGCTTTCTTT. It encodes CASSLQGKNNEAFF. The chain joins TRBV5-1 to TRBJ1-1, with TRBD1 matching 7 bases. The V segment lost 2 bases and the J segment 7 bases; nucleotides outside the gene matches: 8. The CDR3 spans 14 residues. The germline V gene encodes CDR1 SGHRS and CDR2 YFSETQ.

This rearrangement joins TRBV11-3 to TRBJ2-1; 9 bases agree with TRBD2. CDR3 length: 17 amino acids. CDR1 is SGHNT and CDR2 is YENEEA in the germline V gene. V lost 5 bases to trimming and J lost 10 bases; unmatched junction nucleotides: 18. CDR3 in DNA: TGTGCCAGCAGCCTAAGGATGGCGGGGGGGCTAAAGGACGAGCAGTTCTTC. The encoded protein is CASSLRMAGGLKDEQFF.

The sample holds a few counts of this clonotype. J is TRBJ2-1 and V is TRBV5-1; the match to TRBD2 covers 11 bases. Germline-derived CDR1 and CDR2 are SGHRS and YFSETQ. V was clipped by 3 bases and J by 7 bases; unmatched bases: 6. This CDR3 is built from 15 residues. The CDR3, as DNA: TGCGCCAGCAGCTCCCCCGGGACTAGCGGAAATGAGCAGTTCTTC. This encodes CASSSPGTSGNEQFF.

V is TRBV2 and J is TRBJ2-3, with D perhaps TRBD2 (6 bases). Germline V gene data show CDR1 as SNHLY and CDR2 as FYNNEI. This CDR3 comprises 15 residues. Trimming took off 1 base at V and 5 bases at J, with 13 bases between the two ends. The CDR3 nucleotides read TGTGCCAGCAGTGAAGGACTGCTCGGGGGAGATACGCAGTATTTT. Translating gives CASSEGLLGGDTQYF.

The chain combines TRBV10-3 with TRBJ2-2; D is undetermined. This CDR3 is 15 amino acids long. Germline values: CDR1 ENHRY, CDR2 SYGVKD. Trimming cost V 0 bases and J 2 bases, with 7 bases left between them. The CDR3 DNA sequence: TGTGCCATCAGTGAGTCTGTGGCTAACACCGGGGAGCTGTTTTTT. Its translation: CAISESVANTGELFF.

The chain combines TRBV5-1 with TRBJ2-7; tentative D call: TRBD2 (6 bases). The V end was cut by 4 bases, the J end by 4 bases, with 18 bases between. The germline V gene encodes CDR1 SGHRS and CDR2 YFSETQ. This CDR3 has 15 residues. This CDR3 is CASSLTGSSEYEQYF. The CDR3, as DNA: TGCGCCAGCAGCCTTACCGGGAGCTCGGAGTACGAGCAGTACTTC.

This clonotype was found a few times. This sequence joins TRBV19 and TRBJ2-1; possibly TRBD2 for D (6 bases). This CDR3 spans 13 amino acids. With 11 bases removed from V and 7 bases from J, the gap between germline ends came to 18 bases. The germline CDR1 and CDR2 sequences are LNHDA and SQIVND (reference sequence). CDR3 DNA sequence: TGTGCCGAATCGGCGGGATTGGGGAATGAGCAGTTCTTC. Translated, it gives CAESAGLGNEQFF.

The chain uses TRBV29-1 and TRBJ2-3; D gene ambiguous. CDR3 length: 12 residues. V was clipped by 1 base and J by 1 base, with 3 bases between them. From germline, CDR1 is SQVTM and CDR2 ANQGSEA. The CDR3 DNA reads as TGCAGCGTTGAAGGCCGCACAGATACGCAGTATTTT. This encodes CSVEGRTDTQYF.

There are a few counts of this clonotype. CDR3 sequence: CASSLSATWNEQFF. The CDR3 DNA sequence: TGCGCCAGCAGCTTGTCGGCCACCTGGAATGAGCAGTTCTTC. The J gene is TRBJ2-1, the V gene TRBV5-1, with D uncertain. The CDR3 has 14 amino acids. Germline V gene data show CDR1 as SGHRS and CDR2 as YFSETQ. V was clipped by 1 base and J by 7 bases, with 12 bases between them.

The chain is built from TRBV11-3 and TRBJ2-1; D not resolved. Looked up from germline, CDR1 is SGHNT and CDR2 is YENEEA. The V end lost 5 bases, the J end lost 7 bases, and 15 bases lay between the germline ends. The CDR3 runs 14 residues. This chain's CDR3 is CASSEGFGRNEQFF. The CDR3 nucleotides are TGTGCCAGCAGCGAAGGGTTCGGACGGAATGAGCAGTTCTTC.

The chain joins TRBV5-5 to TRBJ2-7; 8 positions agree with TRBD1. The germline gives CDR1 SGHKS, CDR2 YYEKEE (reference sequence). The CDR3 runs 14 residues. V was pared by 1 base and J by 2 bases, with 2 bases of the junction left unmatched. CDR3 in amino acids: CASSLSTGAYEQYF. The CDR3 coding sequence is TGTGCCAGCAGCTTGTCGACAGGGGCCTACGAGCAGTACTTC.

The genes are TRBV28 and TRBJ1-1; D ambiguous. Germline CDR1 MDHEN, CDR2 SYDVKM. The CDR3 contains 14 residues. The germline V and J ends were trimmed by 5 bases and 0 bases, with 10 bases remaining between them. CDR3 in amino acids: CASSQTRLNTEAFF. CDR3 sequence (DNA): TGTGCCAGCAGTCAGACACGGCTGAACACTGAAGCTTTCTTT.

This chain joins TRBV7-2 and TRBJ1-1; TRBD1 matches at 10 bases. V lost 8 bases, J lost 1 base, and 1 base stayed unmatched. CDR1 is SGHTA, CDR2 FQGNSA, per germline. The CDR3 is 13 residues long. The CDR3 region is CASGDRGNTEAFF. CDR3 DNA: TGTGCCAGCGGGGACAGGGGGAACACTGAAGCTTTCTTT.

The genes are TRBV4-1 and TRBJ2-4, with a weak D call TRBD1 (6 bases). CDR3 length: 17 residues. Per the germline V gene, CDR1 is MGHRA and CDR2 is YSYEKL. Trimming pared 3 bases from V and 4 bases from J, leaving 19 bases between. The CDR3 here is CASSHDLETGPKNIQYF. The DNA for the CDR3 is TGCGCCAGCAGCCACGATCTGGAGACAGGACCGAAAAACATTCAGTACTTC.

The rearrangement uses TRBV6-1 and TRBJ2-7, with D maybe TRBD1 (5 bases). Germline values: CDR1 MNHNS, CDR2 SASEGT. V was pared by 5 bases and J by 2 bases, with 19 bases between. The CDR3 has 16 residues. In DNA form, the CDR3 reads TGTGCCAGCAGTCCCAAGGGGAAAGGGTTAACCTACGAGCAGTACTTC. Translation: CASSPKGKGLTYEQYF.

J is TRBJ2-1 and V is TRBV20-1; 7 bases align to TRBD1. This CDR3 is 15 amino acids long. CDR1 is DFQATT, CDR2 SNEGSKA, per germline (reference sequence). J was trimmed by 0 bases and V by 3 bases; bases with no gene match: 5. CDR3 DNA sequence: TGCAGTGCTAGGATGACAGGGAGCTCCTACAATGAGCAGTTCTTC. This gives the protein CSARMTGSSYNEQFF.